This TCR beta chain is drawn from a study of blood T cells in healthy people across ages. CDR3 length: 15 residues. CDR1 is SGHTA and CDR2 is FQGNSA in the germline V gene. V dropped 5 bases and J dropped 11 bases, with 24 bases sitting between them. For the second PCR, which ran for roughly 6 to 12 cycles, a sample-barcoded 5' primer and a J-beta primer mix were used. Tagging of each cDNA molecule was performed by a template-switch adaptor with 12 random nucleotides. TCRdb re-analysed the 5' RACE reads in MiXCR, keeping a single row per CDR3 protein. The data contain approximately 780,000 distinct CDR3 sequences, roughly 26% of them singletons. These data also featured in a second study, about T cells of mothers and their children. As that report states: Over five children and their three healthy Caucasian mothers were the donors. Related mother and child pairs showed slightly greater overlap (not significant) than unrelated pairs did. Persistent microchimeric T cell clones were not found at ~100 per million sensitivity.

Sequencing input: blood. The source is a boy between 10 and 17 years old in good health. V usage is TRBV7-2 and J usage is TRBJ2-5; possibly TRBD1 or TRBD2 for D (5 bases each). The CDR3 loop reads CASSASQAAQQEQYF. The CDR3 region has the DNA TGTGCCAGCAGCGCCTCCCAAGCGGCGCAACAGGAGCAGTACTTC.